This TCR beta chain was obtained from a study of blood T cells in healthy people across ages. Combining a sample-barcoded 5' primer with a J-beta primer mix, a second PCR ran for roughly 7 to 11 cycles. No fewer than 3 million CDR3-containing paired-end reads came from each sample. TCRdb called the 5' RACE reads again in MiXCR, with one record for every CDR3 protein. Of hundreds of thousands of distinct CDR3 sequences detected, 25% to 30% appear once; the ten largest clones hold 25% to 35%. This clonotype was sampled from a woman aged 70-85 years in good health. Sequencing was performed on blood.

As DNA, the CDR3 is TGCGCCAGCAGCCTTCATAATGTGGAGTCCAATCAGCCCCAGCATTTT. Residues: CASSLHNVESNQPQHF. The genes are TRBV5-1 and TRBJ1-5, with no clear D. The CDR3 is 16 residues long. V lost 4 bases and J lost 3, with 17 bases in between. Germline V lookup: CDR1 SGHRS, CDR2 YFSETQ.